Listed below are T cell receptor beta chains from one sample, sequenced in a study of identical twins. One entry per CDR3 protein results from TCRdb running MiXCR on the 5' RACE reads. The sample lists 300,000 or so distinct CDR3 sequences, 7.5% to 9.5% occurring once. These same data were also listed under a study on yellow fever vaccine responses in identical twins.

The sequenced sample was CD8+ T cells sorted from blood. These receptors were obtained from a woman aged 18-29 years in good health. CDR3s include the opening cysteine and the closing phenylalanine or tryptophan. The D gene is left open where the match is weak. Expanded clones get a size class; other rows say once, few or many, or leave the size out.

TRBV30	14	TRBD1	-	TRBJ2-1	CAWAGTEVYNEQFF	TGTGCCTGGGCCGGGACAGAGGTCTACAATGAGCAGTTCTTC
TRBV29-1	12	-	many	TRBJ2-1	CSVEGSSDEQFF	TGCAGCGTTGAAGGGAGTAGCGATGAGCAGTTCTTC
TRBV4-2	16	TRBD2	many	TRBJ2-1	CASSQELAEVGNEQFF	TGTGCCAGCAGCCAAGAGCTAGCGGAGGTCGGCAATGAGCAGTTCTTC
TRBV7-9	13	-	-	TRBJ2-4	CASSQKDKNIQYF	TGTGCCAGCAGCCAGAAGGACAAAAACATTCAGTACTTC
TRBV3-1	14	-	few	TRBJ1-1	CASSSEEWNTEAFF	TGTGCCAGCAGCTCCGAAGAATGGAACACTGAAGCTTTCTTT
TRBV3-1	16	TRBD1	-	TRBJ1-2	CASSQGGTGDNYGYTF	TGTGCCAGCAGCCAAGGGGGGACAGGGGACAACTATGGCTACACCTTC
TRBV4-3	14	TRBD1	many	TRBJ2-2	CASSPYRGTGELFF	TGCGCCAGCAGCCCCTACAGGGGCACCGGGGAGCTGTTTTTT
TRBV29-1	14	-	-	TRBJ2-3	CSVEDGLSADTQYF	TGCAGCGTTGAAGACGGATTATCCGCAGATACGCAGTATTTT
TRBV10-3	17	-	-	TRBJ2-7	CAISDPLAGDSSYEQYF	TGTGCCATCAGTGACCCCCTGGCCGGGGATAGCTCCTACGAGCAGTACTTC
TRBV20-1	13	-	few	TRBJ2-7	CSAKGDESYEQYF	TGCAGTGCTAAAGGGGATGAGTCCTACGAGCAGTACTTC
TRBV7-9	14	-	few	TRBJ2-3	CASSLALATDTQYF	TGTGCCAGCAGCTTAGCGCTGGCCACAGATACGCAGTATTTT
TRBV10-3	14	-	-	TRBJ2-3	CAISGVGGTDTQYF	TGTGCCATCAGTGGGGTAGGGGGGACAGATACGCAGTATTTT
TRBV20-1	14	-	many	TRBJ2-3	CSALDLLDGDTQYF	TGCAGTGCCCTGGACCTACTGGATGGGGATACGCAGTATTTT
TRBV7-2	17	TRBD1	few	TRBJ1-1	CASSPGTGYLLNTEAFF	TGTGCCAGCAGTCCCGGGACAGGGTATCTTTTGAACACTGAAGCTTTCTTT
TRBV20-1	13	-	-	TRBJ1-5	CSARDIYDQPQHF	TGCAGTGCGAGGGACATTTATGATCAGCCCCAGCATTTT
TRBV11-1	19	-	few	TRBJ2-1	CASSFLIVDDRSSYNEQFF	TGTGCCAGCAGCTTCCTCATTGTGGACGACAGGAGCTCCTACAATGAGCAGTTCTTC
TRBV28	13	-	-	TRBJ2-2	CASSFGGIGELFF	TGTGCCAGCAGTTTCGGCGGCATCGGGGAGCTGTTTTTT
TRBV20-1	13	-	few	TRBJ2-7	CSATGWGGYEQYF	TGCAGTGCTACCGGGTGGGGAGGCTACGAGCAGTACTTC
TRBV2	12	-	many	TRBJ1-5	CATSRRNQPQHF	TGTGCCACCAGCCGACGGAATCAGCCCCAGCATTTT
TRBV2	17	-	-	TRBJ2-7	CASKDPLRPDSTYEQYF	TGTGCCAGCAAAGACCCCCTACGCCCGGATAGCACCTACGAGCAGTACTTC
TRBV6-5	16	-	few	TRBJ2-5	CASSYSSGTVEETQYF	TGTGCCAGCAGTTACTCCTCCGGGACCGTAGAAGAGACCCAGTACTTC
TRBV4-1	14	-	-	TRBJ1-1	CASSRTAGETEAFF	TGCGCCAGCAGTCGGACGGCAGGAGAGACTGAAGCTTTCTTT
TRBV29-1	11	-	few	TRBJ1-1	CSVRKGTEAFF	TGCAGCGTTAGGAAGGGCACTGAAGCTTTCTTT
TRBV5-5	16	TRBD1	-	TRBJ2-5	CASSPHPTGGLETQYF	TGTGCCAGCAGTCCCCACCCTACAGGGGGCTTAGAGACCCAGTACTTC
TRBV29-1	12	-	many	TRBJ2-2	CSALKGTGELFF	TGCAGCGCCCTAAAGGGGACCGGGGAGCTGTTTTTT
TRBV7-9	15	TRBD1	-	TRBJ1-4	CASSPRTGVNEKLFF	TGTGCCAGCAGCCCACGGACAGGAGTAAATGAAAAACTGTTTTTT
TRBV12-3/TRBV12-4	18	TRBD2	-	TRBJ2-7	CASSLGTSGTAGTYEQYF	TGTGCCAGCAGTCTTGGGACTAGCGGGACCGCGGGTACATACGAGCAGTACTTC
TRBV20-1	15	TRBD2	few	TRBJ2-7	CSARDAGVPSYEQYF	TGCAGTGCTAGAGATGCGGGAGTTCCCTCCTACGAGCAGTACTTC
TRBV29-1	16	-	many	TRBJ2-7	CSVEDSNDRISYEQYF	TGCAGCGTTGAAGATTCGAACGACCGGATCTCCTACGAGCAGTACTTC
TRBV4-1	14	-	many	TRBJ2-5	CASSQSGSQETQYF	TGCGCCAGCAGCCAGTCGGGCAGCCAAGAGACCCAGTACTTC
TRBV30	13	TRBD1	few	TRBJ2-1	CASRDSLYNEQFF	TGTGCCTCACGGGACAGTTTATACAATGAGCAGTTCTTC
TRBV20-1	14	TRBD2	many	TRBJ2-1	CSVNAGTSYNEQFF	TGCAGTGTAAACGCCGGGACTAGTTACAATGAGCAGTTCTTC
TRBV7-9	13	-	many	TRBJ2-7	CASSPGGAYEQYF	TGTGCCAGCAGCCCAGGGGGGGCGTACGAGCAGTACTTC
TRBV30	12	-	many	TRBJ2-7	CAWRGGGYEQYF	TGTGCCTGGAGAGGCGGTGGTTACGAGCAGTACTTC
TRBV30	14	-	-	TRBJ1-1	CAWNVHGTYTEAFF	TGTGCCTGGAATGTACATGGGACTTACACTGAAGCTTTCTTT
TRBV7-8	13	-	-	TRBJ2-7	CASSSRQSYEQYF	TGTGCCAGCAGCTCCAGGCAGTCCTACGAGCAGTACTTC
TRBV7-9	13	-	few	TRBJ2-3	CASSLMDGDTQYF	TGTGCCAGCAGCTTAATGGATGGAGATACGCAGTATTTT
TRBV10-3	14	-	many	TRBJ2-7	CAITGGVSSKEQYF	TGTGCCATCACAGGAGGGGTTAGCAGCAAAGAGCAGTACTTC
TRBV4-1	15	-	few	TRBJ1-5	CASSHPGTDAGPQHF	TGCGCCAGCAGCCACCCAGGGACGGACGCCGGTCCCCAGCATTTT
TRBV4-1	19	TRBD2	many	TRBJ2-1	CASSHGTSGKRSSYNEQFF	TGCGCCAGCAGCCATGGAACTAGCGGGAAAAGGAGCTCCTACAATGAGCAGTTCTTC
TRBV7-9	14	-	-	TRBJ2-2	CASSLGGLSGELFF	TGTGCCAGCAGCTTAGGCGGGTTGTCCGGGGAGCTGTTTTTT
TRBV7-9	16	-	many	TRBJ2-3	CASSSFGVSSTDTQYF	TGTGCCAGCAGCTCTTTTGGCGTGTCTAGCACAGATACGCAGTATTTT
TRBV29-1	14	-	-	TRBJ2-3	CSALRVQHTDTQYF	TGCAGCGCCCTTAGGGTGCAGCACACAGATACGCAGTATTTT
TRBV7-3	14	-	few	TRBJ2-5	CASSLAGEEETQYF	TGTGCCAGCAGCTTGGCCGGGGAAGAAGAGACCCAGTACTTC
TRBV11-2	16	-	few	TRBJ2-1	CASSFYGTESYNEQFF	TGTGCCAGCAGCTTTTACGGGACGGAGTCCTACAATGAGCAGTTCTTC
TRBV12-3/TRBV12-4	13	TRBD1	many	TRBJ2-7	CASSLDRPYEQYF	TGTGCCAGCAGTCTGGACAGGCCCTACGAGCAGTACTTC
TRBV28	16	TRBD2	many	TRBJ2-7	CASSPLEGPGGYEQYF	TGTGCCAGCAGCCCTCTTGAAGGCCCGGGAGGCTACGAGCAGTACTTC
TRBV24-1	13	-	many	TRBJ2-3	CATSDLRGDTQYF	TGTGCCACCAGTGATTTGCGGGGGGATACGCAGTATTTT
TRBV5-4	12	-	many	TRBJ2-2	CASSQYTGELFF	TGTGCCAGCAGTCAATACACCGGGGAGCTGTTTTTT
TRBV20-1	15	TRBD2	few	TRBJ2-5	CSARDRAGERETQYF	TGCAGTGCTAGAGATCGGGCGGGAGAGCGAGAGACCCAGTACTTC
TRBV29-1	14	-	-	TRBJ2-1	CSVEDPMTYNEQFF	TGCAGCGTTGAAGATCCTATGACTTACAATGAGCAGTTCTTC
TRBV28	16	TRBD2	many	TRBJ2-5	CASSKALAGWRETQYF	TGTGCCAGCAGTAAAGCTCTAGCGGGATGGCGGGAGACCCAGTACTTC